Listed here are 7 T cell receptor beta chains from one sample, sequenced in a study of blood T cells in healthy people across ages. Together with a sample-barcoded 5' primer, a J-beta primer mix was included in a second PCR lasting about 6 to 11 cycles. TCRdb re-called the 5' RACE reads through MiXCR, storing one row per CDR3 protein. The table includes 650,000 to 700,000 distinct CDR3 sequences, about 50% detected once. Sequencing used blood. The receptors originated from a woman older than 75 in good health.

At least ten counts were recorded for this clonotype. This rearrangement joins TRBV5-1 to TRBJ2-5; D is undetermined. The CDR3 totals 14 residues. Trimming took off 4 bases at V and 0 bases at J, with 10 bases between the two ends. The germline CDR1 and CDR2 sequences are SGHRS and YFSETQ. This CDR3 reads CASSQNGNQETQYF. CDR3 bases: TGCGCCAGCAGCCAGAATGGAAACCAAGAGACCCAGTACTTC.

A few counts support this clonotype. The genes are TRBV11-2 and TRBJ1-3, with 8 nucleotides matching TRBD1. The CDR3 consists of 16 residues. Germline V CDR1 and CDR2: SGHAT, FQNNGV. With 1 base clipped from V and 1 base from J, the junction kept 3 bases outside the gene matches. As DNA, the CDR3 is TGTGCCAGCAGCTTAGTGGACAGGGTGTCTGGAAACACCATATATTTT. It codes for CASSLVDRVSGNTIYF. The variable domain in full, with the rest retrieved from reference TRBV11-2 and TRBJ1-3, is EAGVAQSPRYKIIEKRQSVAFWCNPISGHATLYWYQQILGQGPKLLIQFQNNGVVDDSQLPKDRFSAERLKGVDSTLKIQPAKLEDSAVYLCASSLVDRVSGNTIYFGEGSWLTVV.

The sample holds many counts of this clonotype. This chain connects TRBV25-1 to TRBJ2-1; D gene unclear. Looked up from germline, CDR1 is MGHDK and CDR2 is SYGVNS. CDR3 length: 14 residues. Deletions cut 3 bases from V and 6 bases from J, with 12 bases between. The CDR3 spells CASSDFAPFNEQFF. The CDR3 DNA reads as TGTGCCAGCAGTGACTTTGCCCCCTTCAATGAGCAGTTCTTC.

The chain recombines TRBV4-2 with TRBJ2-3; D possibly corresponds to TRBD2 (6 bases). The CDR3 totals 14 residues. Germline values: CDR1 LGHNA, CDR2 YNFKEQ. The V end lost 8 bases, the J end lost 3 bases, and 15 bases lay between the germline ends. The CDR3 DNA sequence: TGTGCCAGCCATCCGGGAGCTGGTACAGATACGCAGTATTTT. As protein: CASHPGAGTDTQYF.

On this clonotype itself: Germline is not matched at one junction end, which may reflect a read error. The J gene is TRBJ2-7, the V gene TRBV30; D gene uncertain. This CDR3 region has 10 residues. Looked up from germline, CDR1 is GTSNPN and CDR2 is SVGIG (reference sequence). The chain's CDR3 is CTWSRREQYF. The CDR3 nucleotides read TGTACCTGGAGTCGCAGGGAGCAGTACTTC.

The CDR3 sequence is CASSLRVNTDTQYF. For the CDR3, the DNA is TGTGCCAGCAGCCTCAGGGTGAACACAGATACGCAGTATTTT. This chain connects TRBV7-2 to TRBJ2-3; a possible D gene is TRBD1 (5 bases). The germline CDR1 and CDR2 sequences are SGHTA and FQGNSA. Trimming shortened V by 5 bases and J by 2 bases, and 11 bases separated the two germline ends. The CDR3 runs to 14 residues.

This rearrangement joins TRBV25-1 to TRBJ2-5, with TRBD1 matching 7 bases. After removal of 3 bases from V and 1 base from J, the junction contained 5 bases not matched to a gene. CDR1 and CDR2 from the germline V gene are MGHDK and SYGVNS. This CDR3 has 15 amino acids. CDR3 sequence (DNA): TGTGCCAGCAGTGAGCCCCACAGGGGCCAAGAGACCCAGTACTTC. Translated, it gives CASSEPHRGQETQYF.